The 23 T cell receptor beta chains below come from one sample, sequenced in a study of T-cell memory formation after mild COVID-19. TCRdb processed the 5' RACE reads anew with MiXCR; each CDR3 protein has one entry. The sample consists of 220,000 or so distinct CDR3 sequences, 7.5% to 10% of them appearing once. The sequencing input was PBMCs or a T cell subset sorted from them (not recorded which). These receptors were collected from a young man who had mild COVID-19 (a few samples of this study predate the infection). Cell type and time point are not known.

This clonotype was counted only a few times. The chain has TRBV9 and TRBJ2-7, with D possibly TRBD1 on 5 matching bases. Trimming stripped 0 bases from V and 3 bases from J, with 10 bases between. This CDR3 spans 14 amino acids. Germline values: CDR1 SGDLS, CDR2 YYNGEE. CDR3 protein: CASSVGPDSYEQYF. In DNA, the CDR3 is TGTGCCAGCAGCGTAGGCCCCGACAGCTACGAGCAGTACTTC.

This clonotype turned up a few times. CDR3 sequence: CASSYNGETQYF. The CDR3 DNA reads TGTGCCAGCAGCTACAACGGAGAGACCCAGTACTTC. This chain links TRBV12-3 or TRBV12-4 with TRBJ2-5; D gene unclear. The CDR3 length is 12 residues. V was pared by 6 bases and J by 4 bases, with 9 bases between.

The CDR3 sequence is CASSPRTGNSGANVLTF. The CDR3 DNA sequence: TGCGCCAGCAGCCCCCGGACAGGGAACTCTGGGGCCAACGTCCTGACTTTC. This chain uses TRBV5-1 with TRBJ2-6; TRBD1 aligns across 8 bases. The CDR3 extends over 17 amino acids. V trimming: 4 bases; J trimming: 0 bases; junction bases outside the gene matches: 6. Germline CDR1 is SGHRS and CDR2 is YFSETQ.

This clonotype has only a few counts. The chain is built from TRBV2 and TRBJ1-2; 7 nucleotides match TRBD1. The CDR3 spans 14 residues. From germline, CDR1 is SNHLY and CDR2 FYNNEI. V lost 8 bases to trimming and J lost 5 bases; unmatched junction nucleotides: 11. The CDR3 protein is CASESDREGYGYTF. DNA for the CDR3: TGTGCCAGCGAGTCCGACAGGGAGGGGTATGGCTACACCTTC.

This clonotype has at least ten counts. The junction departs from the called germline gene at one end, perhaps through a read error. V usage is TRBV12-3 or TRBV12-4 and J usage is TRBJ2-5; D may be TRBD1 (5 bases). The CDR3 has 13 amino acids. The CDR3 region has the DNA TGCGCCAGCAGCTTGGCCAGGGAAGAGACCCAGTACTTC. Its translation is CASSLAREETQYF.

This clonotype was counted only a few times. The V gene is TRBV2, the J gene TRBJ2-2; possibly TRBD2 for D (5 bases). CDR3 length: 13 amino acids. V dropped 6 bases and J dropped 4 bases, with 9 bases sitting between them. Germline values: CDR1 SNHLY, CDR2 FYNNEI. CDR3 nucleotide sequence: TGTGCCAGCAGGGAGGCAGGCACCGGGGAGCTGTTTTTT. Translated, it gives CASREAGTGELFF.

The chain recombines TRBV5-1 with TRBJ2-1, with D perhaps TRBD2 (6 bases). V was cut by 4 bases and J by 8 bases, with 13 bases left in between. The CDR3 is 13 residues long. Germline CDR1 is SGHRS and CDR2 is YFSETQ. CDR3 bases: TGCGCCAGCAGCCGCCGGGGGACGGATGAGCAGTTCTTC. As protein: CASSRRGTDEQFF.

This clonotype was observed many times. This sequence joins TRBV2 and TRBJ2-6; no definite D call. Trimming took 2 bases from V and 2 from J, leaving 7 bases between them. The CDR3 length is 15 residues. Germline values: CDR1 SNHLY, CDR2 FYNNEI. The CDR3 here is CASSETRAGANVLTF. In DNA, the CDR3 is TGTGCCAGCAGTGAAACAAGGGCTGGGGCCAACGTCCTGACTTTC. Supplemented by reference TRBV2 and TRBJ2-6, the full variable domain reads EPEVTQTPSHQVTQMGQEVILRCVPISNHLYFYWYRQILGQKVEFLVSFYNNEISEKSEIFDDQFSVERPDGSNFTLKIRSTKLEDSAMYFCASSETRAGANVLTFGAGSRLTVL.

This clonotype was recorded at least ten times. The rearrangement uses TRBV28 and TRBJ2-2; either TRBD1 or TRBD2 may fit D (5 bases each). The V end was cut by 5 bases, the J end by 0 bases, with 22 bases between. From germline, CDR1 is MDHEN and CDR2 SYDVKM. CDR3 length: 19 amino acids. CDR3 DNA sequence: TGTGCCAGCAGTCTGAAACTGCTCAGACGGGGCTCGAACACCGGGGAGCTGTTTTTT. Translating gives CASSLKLLRRGSNTGELFF.

The chain carries TRBV7-8 and TRBJ2-5; 13 bases align to TRBD2. V lost 4 bases, J lost 4 bases, and 3 bases stayed unmatched. In germline, CDR1 is SGHVS, CDR2 FQNEAQ. The CDR3 runs to 15 residues. In DNA, the CDR3 is TGTGCCAGCAGCTGGGGACTAGCGGGAAGAGAGACCCAGTACTTC. Translated, it gives CASSWGLAGRETQYF.

In this sample, this clonotype turned up many times. The J gene is TRBJ1-6, the V gene TRBV12-3 or TRBV12-4; 8 positions match TRBD1. The CDR3 is 15 residues long. Trimming removed 5 bases from V and 10 bases from J; junction bases left unmatched: 10. The CDR3 is CASSLIQGAESPLHF. CDR3 sequence (DNA): TGTGCCAGCAGTCTCATCCAGGGGGCTGAGTCACCCCTCCACTTT.

This chain links TRBV12-3 or TRBV12-4 with TRBJ2-5; the D gene is possibly TRBD2 (5 bases). This CDR3 has 15 residues. Trimming took off 2 bases at V and 2 bases at J, with 12 bases between the two ends. The CDR3 DNA sequence: TGTGCCAGCAGTTTAACCGGGGTTAGTCAAGAGACCCAGTACTTC. Translation: CASSLTGVSQETQYF.

This clonotype was observed a few times. The J gene is TRBJ2-1, the V gene TRBV12-3 or TRBV12-4, with TRBD2 identical over 12 bases. V lost 3 bases to trimming and J lost 1 base; unmatched junction nucleotides: 1. This CDR3 region has 16 residues. The CDR3 here is CASSFGLAGSYNEQFF. DNA of the CDR3: TGTGCCAGCAGTTTCGGACTAGCGGGGTCCTACAATGAGCAGTTCTTC.

The chain combines TRBV20-1 with TRBJ1-6, with no clear D. The length of the CDR3 is 16 residues. The V end lost 2 bases, the J end lost 2 bases, and 13 bases lay between the germline ends. CDR1 is DFQATT and CDR2 is SNEGSKA in the germline V gene (reference sequence). The CDR3 region has the DNA TGCAGTGCTAGACGGCCCCTAGGAGCCTATAATTCACCCCTCCACTTT. Translation: CSARRPLGAYNSPLHF.

This clonotype showed up just a few times. In nucleotides, the CDR3 is TGTGCCAGCAGCAATGAGGCAGGTAGTCAGCCCCAGCATTTT. Amino acid sequence: CASSNEAGSQPQHF. V usage is TRBV2 and J usage is TRBJ1-5; no reliable D call. The CDR3 spans 14 residues. Trimming took off 6 bases at V and 6 bases at J, with 15 bases between the two ends. CDR1 and CDR2 (germline): SNHLY, FYNNEI.

This clonotype was observed a handful of times. The chain employs TRBV6-1 and TRBJ2-7; a possible D gene is TRBD2 (6 bases). The CDR3 has 13 residues. V was pared by 1 base and J by 6 bases, with 10 bases between. Per germline, CDR1 MNHNS and CDR2 SASEGT. The CDR3, as DNA: TGTGCCAGCAGTGAAGGGCGCGGGACCGAGCAGTACGTC. Encoded protein: CASSEGRGTEQYV.

Ten or more counts support this clonotype. This chain connects TRBV5-5 to TRBJ2-3; TRBD2 might be the D (7 bases). V dropped 0 bases and J dropped 6 bases, with 17 bases sitting between them. This CDR3 is built from 16 residues. Germline loops: CDR1 SGHKS, CDR2 YYEKEE (reference sequence). CDR3 nucleotide sequence: TGTGCCAGCAGCTTGGCCGAGGGGGGGCATTTGGATACGCAGTATTTT. Protein product: CASSLAEGGHLDTQYF.

This clonotype came up once. The V call is TRBV5-4, the J call TRBJ1-2, with 7 nucleotides matching TRBD1. The junction had 13 bases not matched to a gene; V was cut back by 5 bases and J by 0 bases. CDR1 is SGHNT, CDR2 YYREEE, per germline (reference sequence). The CDR3 extends over 17 amino acids. The CDR3 sequence is CASSPGGFEASNYGYTF. DNA of the CDR3: TGTGCCAGCAGTCCAGGGGGGTTTGAGGCATCTAACTATGGCTACACCTTC.

The chain carries TRBV5-5 and TRBJ2-7, with 7 bases identical to TRBD2. This CDR3 has 18 amino acids. The germline V gene encodes CDR1 SGHKS and CDR2 YYEKEE (reference sequence). J gave up 0 bases and V 0 bases, and 12 bases lay outside the gene matches. CDR3 sequence: CASSLEAYHGRTSYEQYF. DNA of the CDR3: TGTGCCAGCAGCTTGGAGGCCTACCACGGGAGGACCTCCTACGAGCAGTACTTC.

This sequence joins TRBV3-1 and TRBJ1-1; D ambiguous. V was shortened by 4 bases and J by 11 bases, with 17 bases between the two germline ends. CDR1 and CDR2 from the germline V gene are LGHDT and YNNKEL (reference sequence). This CDR3 comprises 13 residues. The CDR3 sequence is CASSPGSTTLAFF. The CDR3 DNA sequence: TGTGCCAGCAGCCCGGGGTCCACGACTCTGGCTTTCTTT.

V and J are TRBV4-1 and TRBJ2-6; TRBD1 matches at 9 bases. CDR1 and CDR2 from the germline V gene are MGHRA and YSYEKL. The length of the CDR3 is 17 residues. Trimming cost V 8 bases and J 2 bases; bases outside gene matches: 10. The CDR3 bases are TGCGCCAGCGCGCCGGACAGGGGTTTTGCTGGGGCCAACGTCCTGACTTTC. Translating gives CASAPDRGFAGANVLTF.

In its sample, this clonotype was seen a few times. The chain joins TRBV5-1 to TRBJ1-2; TRBD1 aligns across 7 bases. There are 14 residues in the CDR3. V dropped 2 bases and J dropped 3; count of bases not matched to a gene: 4. CDR1 SGHRS and CDR2 YFSETQ come from the germline V gene. This chain's CDR3 is CASSFAGGDYGYTF. In DNA form, the CDR3 reads TGCGCCAGCAGCTTCGCAGGGGGTGACTATGGCTACACCTTC.

This clonotype showed up just a few times. The chain is built from TRBV6-2 or TRBV6-3 and TRBJ1-5, with D unresolved. Germline V gene lookup returns CDR1 MNHEY and CDR2 SVGEGT. The CDR3 is made up of 18 amino acids. The V end was cut by 0 bases, the J end by 4 bases, with 19 bases between. CDR3 sequence: CASSYSTKTPLGNQPQHF. CDR3 coding DNA: TGTGCCAGCAGTTACTCGACCAAGACTCCCCTTGGGAATCAGCCCCAGCATTTT.